Listed below are T cell receptor beta chains from one sample, sequenced in a study of CD4 T cells in relation to SARS-CoV-2 and coronaviruses. The data were produced by immunoSEQ multiplex PCR, yet TCRdb's version contains in-frame clones alone and is incomplete. Of about 25,000 clones listed, 75% to 85% are singletons. No antigen is known for these receptors. The sequenced material came from CD4+ T cells from PBMCs, cultured in vitro. The receptors derive from a human donor in good health. Each CDR3 is given with its conserved first and last residue. A D gene is named only where the DNA matches it firmly. Clone size appears in some rows only: once, few, many, or a class for an expanded clone.

V	J	size	D	DNA	CDR3
TRBV24-1	TRBJ2-1	-	TRBD2	TGTGCCACCAGTGATTTCACTAGCGGGAGACCCAATGAGCAGTTCTTC	CATSDFTSGRPNEQFF
TRBV20-1	TRBJ1-5	-	-	TGCAGTGCTAGTAATCCTAATAGCAATCAGCCCCAGCATTTT	CSASNPNSNQPQHF
TRBV10-2	TRBJ1-1	-	-	TGCGCCAGCAGTGAGTATGCTTCAGGGGCCGGAGGCGACACTGAAGCTTTCTTT	CASSEYASGAGGDTEAFF
TRBV6-2/TRBV6-3	TRBJ1-5	few	-	TGTGCCAGCAGTTATCAGGCGGGCAATCAGCCCCAGCATTTT	CASSYQAGNQPQHF
TRBV5-1	TRBJ1-6	few	TRBD1	TGCGCCAGCAGCACAGGGGGAAATAATTCACCCCTCCACTTT	CASSTGGNNSPLHF
TRBV6-4	TRBJ2-1	once	TRBD1	TGTGCCAGCAGTGACTCACGGACAGGGGGCAATGAGCAGTTCTTC	CASSDSRTGGNEQFF
TRBV15	TRBJ1-1	once	-	TGTGCCACCAGCAGAGATTTACAGGGATATGGAGCTTTCTTT	CATSRDLQGYGAFF
TRBV7-3	TRBJ2-7	-	TRBD1	TGTGCCAGCAGCTCCGGGACAGGGGGTTCCCCCGAGCAGTACTTC	CASSSGTGGSPEQYF
TRBV3-1/TRBV3-2	TRBJ1-1	-	TRBD1	TGTGCCAGCAGCCAAGCGACAGGGGACACTGAAGCTTTCTTT	CASSQATGDTEAFF
TRBV11-1	TRBJ1-4	-	-	TGTGCCAGCAGCTTAGGGACTGGCGGAAAACTGTTTTTT	CASSLGTGGKLFF
TRBV2	TRBJ1-1	-	-	TGTGCCAGCAGTGCCGTGCTTTTCAGCGGGAGAGAAGCTTTCTTT	CASSAVLFSGREAFF
TRBV5-6	TRBJ2-7	-	TRBD1	TGTGCCAGCAGCCGGGGACAGGGCCTCTACGAGCAGTACTTC	CASSRGQGLYEQYF
TRBV2	TRBJ1-4	-	TRBD1	TGTGCCAGCAGGGTACAGGGGGCGGCTAGTGAAAAACTGTTTTTT	CASRVQGAASEKLFF
TRBV5-1	TRBJ1-2	-	-	TGCGCCAGCAGCACTAGACAGGCCGAAGGCTACACCTTC	CASSTRQAEGYTF
TRBV24-1	TRBJ1-5	-	TRBD1	TGTGCCACCAGTGACTCAACACAGGGGGGGATATATAGCAATCAGCCCCAGCATTTT	CATSDSTQGGIYSNQPQHF
TRBV5-6	TRBJ2-5	once	-	TGTGCCAGCAGGGCCGGGACACGGGGTTTGGAGACCCAGTACTTC	CASRAGTRGLETQYF
TRBV18	TRBJ2-7	-	TRBD2	TGTGCCAGCTCGACAGTTGGACTAGCGGGAACTCCTTTGCACGAGCAGTACTTC	CASSTVGLAGTPLHEQYF
TRBV18	TRBJ2-3	once	-	TGTGCCAGCTCACCGGTGGTATATAGTACAGAAAGGGCTACAGATACGCAGTATTTT	CASSPVVYSTERATDTQYF
TRBV20-1	TRBJ1-1	-	TRBD1	TGCAGTGCTAGTCGCGACAGGGATGTGAACACTGAAGCTTTCTTT	CSASRDRDVNTEAFF
TRBV19	TRBJ2-2	-	TRBD1	TGTGCCAGTAGTATATCCCCCCAATCGGGACAGTTTGGGGACGGGGAGCTGTTTTTT	CASSISPQSGQFGDGELFF